This T cell receptor beta chain was obtained from a study of blood T cell repertoires in COVID-19. Study-wide background: Sample material is recorded as cDNA or gDNA derived from T cells, B-cell-depleted T cells, or PBMCs.

Repertoires were generated with immunoSEQ multiplex PCR, while TCRdb's copy carries only in-frame clones and drops some. The sample comprises roughly 57,000 clones, around 87% of which are singletons, and approximately 6% rests with the top ten. The V gene lost 3 bases and the J gene lost 2 bases, with 16 bases spanning the gap. Germline V gene sequence: CDR1 MDHEN, CDR2 SYDVKM. The CDR3 has 16 residues. Seattle patient enrollment occurred during active infection, with longitudinal follow-up thereafter. The V gene is TRBV28, the J gene TRBJ2-5; TRBD2 might be the D (5 bases). Material: peripheral blood. The receptor's source is a woman aged 60 to 75 with COVID-19, enrolled during active disease. The CDR3 spells CASSFRAAELQETQYF. CDR3 in DNA: TGTGCCAGCAGTTTTCGGGCAGCGGAGTTACAAGAGACCCAGTACTTC.